This TCR beta chain was sequenced during a study of cytotoxic CD8 clonotypes in ibrutinib-treated CLL. Study-wide results and limits: Sample timing was unmatched between remission and later-progressing patients; lymph nodes unstudied. Clonality increased with ibrutinib response but returned toward baseline at progression.

With respect to this clone: What it binds is unknown.

Unmatched junction bases numbered 12, after V lost 3 bases and J lost 1 base. This CDR3 is built from 18 residues. CDR1 and CDR2 (germline): SGHRS, YFSETQ. Assay used: immunoSEQ multiplex PCR; TCRdb lists only in-frame clones, some missing. The repertoire consists of roughly 180,000 clones, with roughly 72% occurring once and the leading ten covering 13%. The chain links TRBV5-1 to TRBJ2-5; TRBD1 matches 10 bases. The source of this sequence is a human donor with chronic lymphocytic leukemia. The sequences come from PBMCs, collected after 24 months of ibrutinib treatment. Here the CDR3 DNA reads TGCGCCAGCAGCTCGACCGGGACAGGGGCCCCGCTCCAAGAGACCCAGTACTTC. It yields the protein CASSSTGTGAPLQETQYF.